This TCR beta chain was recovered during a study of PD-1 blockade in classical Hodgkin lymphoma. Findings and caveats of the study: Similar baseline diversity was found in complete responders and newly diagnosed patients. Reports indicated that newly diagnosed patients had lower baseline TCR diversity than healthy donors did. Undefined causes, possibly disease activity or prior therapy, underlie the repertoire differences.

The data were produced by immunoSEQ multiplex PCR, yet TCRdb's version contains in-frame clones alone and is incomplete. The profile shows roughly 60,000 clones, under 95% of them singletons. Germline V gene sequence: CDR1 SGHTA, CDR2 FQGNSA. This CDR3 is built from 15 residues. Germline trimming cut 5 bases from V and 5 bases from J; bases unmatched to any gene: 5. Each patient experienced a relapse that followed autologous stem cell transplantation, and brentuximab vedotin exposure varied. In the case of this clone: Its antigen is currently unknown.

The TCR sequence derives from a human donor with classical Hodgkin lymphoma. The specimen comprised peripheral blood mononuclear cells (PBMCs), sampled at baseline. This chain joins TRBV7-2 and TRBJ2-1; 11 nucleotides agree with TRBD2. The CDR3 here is CASSGTSGPHNEQFF. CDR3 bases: TGTGCCAGCAGCGGGACTAGCGGACCTCACAATGAGCAGTTCTTC.